One TCR beta chain is described in this entry. Its antigen is as yet unknown. After removal of 4 bases from V and 0 bases from J, the junction contained 7 bases not matched to a gene. CDR3 length: 18 residues. In germline, CDR1 is LNHDA, CDR2 SQIVND (reference sequence). This entry belongs to a study of T cell responses to AZD1222 COVID-19 vaccine. General study findings and limits: Only 5 or 6 individuals given AZD1222 were seropositive at baseline.

Libraries were prepared by immunoSEQ multiplex PCR; TCRdb keeps only in-frame clonotypes and omits some of them. The sample has about 130,000 clones; about 86% are singletons. Sequenced here: peripheral blood, sampled on day 0 of AZD1222 vaccination. The sequence derives from an adult in good health. This chain links TRBV19 with TRBJ2-6; 9 bases are shared with TRBD1. CDR3 sequence (DNA): TGTGCCAGTAGTACCCACAGGGGGCGTAGCTCTGGGGCCAACGTCCTGACTTTC. Its translation: CASSTHRGRSSGANVLTF.